The next 2 T cell receptor beta chains were all read from a single sample in a study of T cell repertoires in cytomegalovirus infection (dated by TCRdb to 2018 to 2020). Sequencing took place on an Illumina HiSeq 1500. The public reads were reprocessed in TCRdb via fastp at Q25 and MiXCR, keeping in-frame beta chains. Each entry is one CDR3 protein sequence, shown with its most common DNA and genes. The sample records about 920,000 distinct CDR3 sequences, about a third of which are singletons. Under 15% of the sample lies in the top ten. No cognate antigen is known for these TCRs. In the paper's terms, the treatment or condition label means: in vitro stimulation with specific CMV peptide epitopes to enrich CMV-specific T cells. Sequencing was performed on cultured CD8+ T cells from PBMCs, taken from culture after CMV antigen stimulation. The origin of the receptors is a human donor in good health (CMV status not recorded). Some clones in this sample may be carry-over from other donors' samples.

The V gene is TRBV12-3 or TRBV12-4, the J gene TRBJ2-5, with D possibly being TRBD2 (7 bases). V lost 7 bases and J 2 bases, leaving 14 bases between the germline ends. This CDR3 is built from 14 residues. The CDR3 reads CASTWGGQQETQYF. CDR3 sequence (DNA): TGTGCCAGCACCTGGGGGGGGCAGCAAGAGACCCAGTACTTC.

This clonotype was seen at least ten times. The chain combines TRBV7-9 with TRBJ1-6; 7 nucleotides line up with TRBD1. Germline V CDR1 and CDR2: SEHNR, FQNEAQ (reference sequence). The CDR3 is 14 residues long. V shed 3 bases, J shed 8 bases, and the junction held 4 bases outside the gene matches. The CDR3 DNA reads as TGTGCCAGCAGCTTCACAGGGGCGGATTCACCCCTCCACTTT. Its protein is CASSFTGADSPLHF.